This T cell receptor beta chain was identified during a study of OX40 agonist ivuxolimab in advanced cancers. Points on this clone: The antigen remains undetermined.

The study sampled blood at baseline, cycle 4 day 1, and cycle 7 day 1. Broader study findings: More expanded clones were seen, on average, in CD8+ T cells than in CD4+.

TCRdb keeps only in-frame clones here, not all; method: immunoSEQ multiplex PCR. The sample shows 65,000 to 80,000 clones, around 87% of them seen only once. The CDR3 is made up of 18 amino acids. From germline, CDR1 is LNHDA and CDR2 SQIVND (reference sequence). V was trimmed by 5 bases and J by 0 bases, leaving 20 bases between them. This chain links TRBV19 with TRBJ1-5, with D possibly matching TRBD1 (6 bases). The starting material was CD4+ or CD8+ T cells sorted from blood, obtained in a trial of the OX40 agonist ivuxolimab. The receptor was isolated from an adult with an advanced solid tumor such as melanoma, head and neck, liver or kidney cancer. In nucleotides, the CDR3 is TGTGCCAGTAGTGTGACCGGGACACCACCTTATAGCAATCAGCCCCAGCATTTT. This encodes CASSVTGTPPYSNQPQHF.